This T cell receptor (beta chain) was sequenced for a study of cytomegalovirus exposure and HLA in healthy donors. Method: immunoSEQ multiplex PCR; TCRdb's copy keeps in-frame clones and lacks some. The data show some 170,000 clones, 85% to 90% seen once. Whole-study results and caveats: In a later analysis, first-cohort TCR clusters were found to tend to co-occur in the 100 to 150 validation repertoires. CMV antigen specificity of three CMV-associated chains was confirmed in vitro. TCR beta chains numbering some 150 were designated cytomegalovirus-associated.

CDR1 SGDLS and CDR2 YYNGEE come from the germline V gene. The CDR3 runs 14 residues. V dropped 4 bases and J dropped 4 bases, with 12 bases sitting between them. This clone was seen a few times. What it recognizes is unknown. Separate from the approximately 720-subject first cohort, the roughly 120-subject validation cohort was the one that the donors belonged to. Sequences were obtained from PBMCs. V gene TRBV9 combines with J gene TRBJ1-5; perhaps TRBD1 as D (5 bases). This clonotype was sampled from a woman under 40 in good health and CMV-seronegative. The CDR3 is CASSLGGWNQPQHF. The CDR3 nucleotides read TGTGCCAGCAGCTTGGGGGGTTGGAATCAGCCCCAGCATTTT.